These 25 T cell receptor beta chains were sequenced from one sample in a study of beta chain features in type 1 diabetes. Every isolated RNA sample was fully reverse transcribed, so sequencing captured expressed TCRB transcripts. Sequencing was performed with immunoSEQ multiplex PCR; in TCRdb, only in-frame clones are kept and a portion is missing. The table has 200,000 to 300,000 clones, around 68% seen once. Sequenced: naive CD4+ T cells from blood. These receptors all stem from a man aged 30-40 years in good health.

The rearrangement links TRBV30 to TRBJ2-2; D is ambiguous. Germline values: CDR1 GTSNPN, CDR2 SVGIG (reference sequence). V gave up 0 bases and J gave up 2 bases, with 7 bases separating them. This CDR3 has 14 residues. CDR3 DNA sequence: TGTGCCTGGAGTGTATTGGATAACACCGGGGAGCTGTTTTTT. Encoded protein: CAWSVLDNTGELFF.

The gene calls are TRBV7-9 and TRBJ2-3, with TRBD1 as a possible D gene (6 bases). Trimming pared 5 bases from V and 1 base from J, leaving 13 bases between. Looked up from germline, CDR1 is SEHNR and CDR2 is FQNEAQ (reference sequence). This CDR3 contains 15 residues. The CDR3 region has the DNA TGTGCCAGCAGCGACAGGACAGCCCGCACAGATACGCAGTATTTT. The encoded protein is CASSDRTARTDTQYF.

In its sample, this clone was seen once. The chain recombines TRBV25-1 with TRBJ2-5; TRBD2 aligns across 8 bases. The CDR3 runs to 16 residues. Germline CDR1 reads MGHDK; CDR2 reads SYGVNS. V dropped 1 base and J dropped 4; count of bases not matched to a gene: 8. CDR3 coding DNA: TGTGCCAGCAGTGAATCGGGTAGCGGGGCAGCAGAGACCCAGTACTTC. Its protein is CASSESGSGAAETQYF.

The chain links TRBV13 to TRBJ2-1; 7 positions match TRBD1. The length of the CDR3 is 16 residues. Per the germline V gene, CDR1 is PRHDT and CDR2 is FYEKMQ (reference sequence). The V and J ends lost 1 base and 6 bases, in that order; junction bases with no gene match: 9. The CDR3 DNA sequence: TGTGCCAGCAGCTTAGTTGGAGACAGGGCATTCAATGAGCAGTTCTTC. Translation: CASSLVGDRAFNEQFF.

This chain joins TRBV5-6 and TRBJ1-1; tentatively, D is TRBD1 (5 bases). There are 13 residues in the CDR3. Germline V gives CDR1 SGHDT, CDR2 YYEEEE. Deletions cut 4 bases from V and 10 bases from J, with 17 bases between. This chain's CDR3 is CASSLDRQGRAFF. The CDR3 nucleotides are TGTGCCAGCAGCCTCGATCGGCAGGGTAGAGCTTTCTTT.

This chain links TRBV4-3 with TRBJ2-2; TRBD2 is a possible D gene (6 bases). The CDR3 loop spans 16 amino acids. CDR1 and CDR2 from the germline V gene are LGHNA and YSLEER. V lost 0 bases, J lost 1 base, and 9 bases lay in between. CDR3 sequence: CASSQDGTLNTGELFF. The CDR3 DNA is TGCGCCAGCAGCCAAGACGGGACTTTGAACACCGGGGAGCTGTTTTTT.

V usage is TRBV15 and J usage is TRBJ2-3; D gene unclear. The V gene's germline CDR1 is LNHNV and CDR2 YYDKDF (reference sequence). The germline V and J ends were trimmed by 0 bases and 0 bases, with 7 bases remaining between them. This CDR3 region has 15 residues. The CDR3 is CATSREYSSTDTQYF. The CDR3 DNA is TGTGCCACCAGCAGAGAATATTCTAGCACAGATACGCAGTATTTT.

The chain uses TRBV9 and TRBJ2-7; 10 bases map to TRBD1. This CDR3 is 12 amino acids long. Per germline, CDR1 SGDLS and CDR2 YYNGEE. V dropped 6 bases and J dropped 6; count of bases not matched to a gene: 3. As DNA, the CDR3 is TGTGCCAGCAACCGGGACAGGGGCGAGCAGTACTTC. Amino acids: CASNRDRGEQYF.

The genes are TRBV18 and TRBJ2-1, with 8 nucleotides matching TRBD2. With V trimmed by 3 bases and J by 3 bases, 7 bases remained unmatched. The germline V gene encodes CDR1 KGHSH and CDR2 LQKENI. CDR3 size: 16 residues. CDR3 nucleotide sequence: TGTGCCAGCTCACCGCGACTAGCGCTTCTCTACAATGAGCAGTTCTTC. As protein: CASSPRLALLYNEQFF.

The chain joins TRBV13 to TRBJ1-1, with a tentative D call TRBD1 (6 bases). This CDR3 is 13 amino acids long. Germline V gene lookup returns CDR1 PRHDT and CDR2 FYEKMQ (reference sequence). Between the trimmed V and J ends, which lost 3 bases and 8 bases, there was a span of 13 bases. This CDR3 reads CASSFYKQGEAFF. In nucleotides, the CDR3 is TGTGCCAGCAGCTTCTACAAACAGGGAGAAGCTTTCTTT.

The chain joins TRBV5-1 to TRBJ2-3; D is perhaps TRBD1 or TRBD2 (6 bases each). The germline V gene has CDR1 SGHRS and CDR2 YFSETQ. Trimming took off 3 bases at V and 8 bases at J, with 13 bases between the two ends. CDR3 length equals 13 residues. The CDR3 DNA is TGCGCCAGCAGCTCTTCAGGGGAGGCTACGCAGTATTTT. Translated: CASSSSGEATQYF.

This chain connects TRBV29-1 to TRBJ2-5, with D unclear. The CDR3 length is 12 residues. Deletions cut 8 bases from V and 3 bases from J, with 13 bases between. Germline V CDR1 and CDR2: SQVTM, ANQGSEA. CDR3 loop: CSLLLPEETQYF. For the CDR3, the DNA is TGCAGCTTACTGCTCCCCGAAGAGACCCAGTACTTC.

This rearrangement joins TRBV2 to TRBJ2-3, with D perhaps matching TRBD1 (6 bases). The germline V and J ends were trimmed by 5 bases and 1 base, with 16 bases remaining between them. CDR3 length: 16 residues. Germline V lookup: CDR1 SNHLY, CDR2 FYNNEI. In DNA form, the CDR3 reads TGTGCCAGCAGTCCCGGGGACACCCGTGGCACAGATACGCAGTATTTT. Residues: CASSPGDTRGTDTQYF.

This clone showed up just once. J is TRBJ2-5 and V is TRBV9; tentatively, D is TRBD2 (7 bases). Per germline, CDR1 SGDLS and CDR2 YYNGEE. The CDR3 runs 17 residues. V gave up 4 bases and J gave up 6 bases, with 25 bases separating them. The DNA for the CDR3 is TGTGCCAGCAGCCCATGGGGGGGTACAGGGTCCGGGCAGACCCAGTACTTC. This gives the protein CASSPWGGTGSGQTQYF.

The chain links TRBV10-3 to TRBJ2-4, with 13 bases identical to TRBD2. J gave up 8 bases and V 4 bases, and 8 bases lay outside the gene matches. This CDR3 spans 16 amino acids. The germline gives CDR1 ENHRY, CDR2 SYGVKD. The CDR3 protein is CAISGTSGGAGDIQYF. The DNA for the CDR3 is TGTGCCATCAGTGGAACTAGCGGGGGGGCCGGGGACATTCAGTACTTC.

The chain couples TRBV7-9 to TRBJ2-1; unclear D gene. This CDR3 has 14 residues. The ends were cut back, 1 base at V and 2 bases at J, with 6 bases in the middle. Germline V gene data show CDR1 as SEHNR and CDR2 as FQNEAQ (reference sequence). The CDR3: CASSLDTTYNEQFF. CDR3 bases: TGTGCCAGCAGCTTAGATACTACCTACAATGAGCAGTTCTTC.

The V gene is TRBV19, the J gene TRBJ2-1; 8 positions match TRBD2. The CDR3 covers 13 residues. V lost 4 bases to trimming and J lost 7 bases; unmatched junction nucleotides: 3. Germline lookup yields CDR1 LNHDA and CDR2 SQIVND (reference sequence). CDR3 region: CASSRASGNEQFF. In DNA, the CDR3 is TGTGCCAGTAGTAGAGCTAGCGGGAATGAGCAGTTCTTC.

The chain uses TRBV30 and TRBJ1-6; D is unclear. The CDR3 consists of 14 residues. Trimming pared 3 bases from V and 8 bases from J, leaving 14 bases between. The germline V gene has CDR1 GTSNPN and CDR2 SVGIG (reference sequence). The CDR3 sequence is CAWRGARLDSPLHF. The CDR3, as DNA: TGTGCCTGGAGGGGAGCCCGGCTTGATTCACCCCTCCACTTT.

The chain employs TRBV19 and TRBJ1-4; D is possibly TRBD1 (5 bases). V dropped 3 bases and J dropped 6 bases, with 14 bases sitting between them. The CDR3 is 15 residues long. Germline-derived CDR1 and CDR2 are LNHDA and SQIVND (reference sequence). The CDR3 region has the DNA TGTGCCAGTAGTATGAGACAGCCGGGGGATGAAAAACTGTTTTTT. It translates to CASSMRQPGDEKLFF.

This chain joins TRBV4-3 and TRBJ2-7; 10 bases match TRBD2. V was clipped by 1 base and J by 5 bases; unmatched bases: 11. The CDR3 runs to 17 residues. CDR1 LGHNA and CDR2 YSLEER come from the germline V gene. DNA for the CDR3: TGCGCCAGCAGCCAAGGAGCGGGACTAGCGTTATCCCACGAGCAGTACTTC. Translated: CASSQGAGLALSHEQYF.

CDR3: CASSQAPRGEIGYTF. CDR3 nucleotide sequence: TGCGCCAGCAGCCAAGCCCCCCGGGGGGAGATTGGCTACACCTTC. V usage is TRBV4-1 and J usage is TRBJ1-2; D is possibly TRBD1 (5 bases). V shed 1 base and J shed 7 bases, with 16 bases lying between them. This CDR3 contains 15 residues. Germline CDR1 reads MGHRA; CDR2 reads YSYEKL.

The genes are TRBV20-1 and TRBJ1-3, with D perhaps matching TRBD1 (6 bases). The CDR3 spans 11 residues. Trimming pared 4 bases from V and 9 bases from J, leaving 10 bases between. Germline V CDR1 and CDR2: DFQATT, SNEGSKA (reference sequence). The CDR3 sequence: CSATFRGTIYF. For the CDR3, the DNA is TGCAGTGCTACCTTCAGGGGCACCATATATTTT.

The genes are TRBV25-1 and TRBJ2-5, with 12 bases lining up with TRBD1. V trimming: 6 bases; J trimming: 5 bases; junction bases outside the gene matches: 10. The germline CDR1 and CDR2 sequences are MGHDK and SYGVNS. The CDR3 contains 16 residues. The CDR3 DNA follows: TGTGCCAGCAGCCCCCCCGGGACAGGGGGCCGGGAGACCCAGTACTTC. It encodes CASSPPGTGGRETQYF.

The V and J genes are TRBV29-1 and TRBJ2-1, with TRBD2 matching over 13 bases. The germline V gene has CDR1 SQVTM and CDR2 ANQGSEA. This CDR3 has 14 amino acids. V was clipped by 8 bases and J by 10 bases; unmatched bases: 11. The CDR3 sequence is CSLKRTSGSWEQFF. CDR3 nucleotide sequence: TGCAGCTTAAAGAGGACTAGCGGGAGCTGGGAGCAGTTCTTC.

The V gene is TRBV10-3, the J gene TRBJ2-1; D call uncertain. V dropped 6 bases and J dropped 7 bases, with 7 bases sitting between them. The CDR3 loop spans 11 amino acids. CDR1 and CDR2 from the germline V gene are ENHRY and SYGVKD. The CDR3 DNA sequence: TGTGCCATCAGGTCCGAAAATGAGCAGTTCTTC. Encoded protein: CAIRSENEQFF.